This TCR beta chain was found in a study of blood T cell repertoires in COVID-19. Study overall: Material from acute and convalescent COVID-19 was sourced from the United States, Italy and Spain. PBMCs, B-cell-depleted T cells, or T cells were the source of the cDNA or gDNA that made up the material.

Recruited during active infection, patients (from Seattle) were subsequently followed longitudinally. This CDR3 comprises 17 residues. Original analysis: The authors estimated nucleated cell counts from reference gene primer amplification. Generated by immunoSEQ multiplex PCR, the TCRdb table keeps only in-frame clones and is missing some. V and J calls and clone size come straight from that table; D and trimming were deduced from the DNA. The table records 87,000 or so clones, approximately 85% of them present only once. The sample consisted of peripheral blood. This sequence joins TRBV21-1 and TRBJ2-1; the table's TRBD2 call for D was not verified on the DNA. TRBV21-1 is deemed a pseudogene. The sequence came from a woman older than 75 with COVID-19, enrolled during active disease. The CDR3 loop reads CASIYVPGLAGPNEQFF. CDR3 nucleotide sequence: TGTGCCAGCATCTACGTTCCGGGACTAGCGGGACCGAATGAGCAGTTCTTC.